This TCR beta chain was sequenced for a study of blood T cells in healthy people across ages. Study information: Researchers report that template switching captured about one barcoded beta molecule per two T cells.

A second roughly 6 to 12 cycle PCR used barcoded and J-beta primers. In TCRdb, the 5' RACE reads were re-called with MiXCR into one record per CDR3 protein. The sample holds roughly 410,000 distinct CDR3 sequences, roughly half seen once. Per germline, CDR1 DFQATT and CDR2 SNEGSKA (reference sequence). V shed 4 bases and J shed 6 bases, with 14 bases lying between them. The CDR3 is made up of 13 amino acids. This clonotype originated in a man aged 55 to 70 in good health. This chain connects TRBV20-1 to TRBJ2-3; D may be TRBD1 or TRBD2 (5 bases each). The specimen sequenced was blood. The CDR3 DNA sequence: TGCAGTGCTATGGCGACCTGGGGGGATACGCAGTATTTT. Translating gives CSAMATWGDTQYF.